The clone carrying this T cell receptor beta chain was seen many times. The data originate from a study of regulatory T cells in long-lasting Graves disease. Time point given: newly diagnosed GD, antithyroid drugs for less than 3 months. RNA isolated from PBMCs was used to make the TCR library. Graves' disease diagnosis relied on American Thyroid Association guidelines. Germline CDR1 is SEHNR and CDR2 is FQNEAQ (reference sequence). Deletions cut 7 bases from V and 3 bases from J, with 7 bases between. The CDR3 loop spans 11 amino acids. Libraries of TCR beta came from iRepertoire HTBI primers plus Arm-PCR of CDR3 regions. TCRdb redid the calling of the multiplex PCR reads with MiXCR, one entry per CDR3 protein. The sample has about 540,000 distinct CDR3 sequences; around an eighth are singletons. The same sample was also studied in work on T cells in Graves' hyperthyroidism and ophthalmopathy. That paper notes: Diagnoses were made from clinical symptoms, serum measures (thyroxine and TRAb), thyroid ultrasound and orbital computed tomography.

Sequenced material: peripheral blood mononuclear cells (PBMCs), taken at new diagnosis, from a patient treated with antithyroid drugs. The J gene is TRBJ2-7, the V gene TRBV7-9; no clear D. The TCR sequence derives from a man aged 30-40 years with Graves disease. CDR3 sequence: CASTTDYEQYF. The CDR3 DNA reads as TGTGCCAGCACCACTGACTACGAGCAGTACTTC.